The 22 T cell receptor beta chains below all came from one sample that was sequenced in a study of T cells in Graves' hyperthyroidism and ophthalmopathy. Amplified regions were TCR beta CDR3 sequences from RNA transcripts. The TCR CDR3 first-round RT-PCR relied on the HTBI primer set. Via MiXCR, TCRdb re-called the multiplex PCR reads, giving one row per CDR3 protein. This repertoire shows approximately 400,000 distinct CDR3 sequences, around 13% found once; its top ten account for approximately 10%. The sequenced sample was blood. The receptors derive from an older woman with Graves' hyperthyroidism.

In DNA form, the CDR3 reads TGCGCCAGCAGCCATACCCCGGGACAGATGAATCAGCCCCAGCATTTT. It encodes CASSHTPGQMNQPQHF. This chain connects TRBV4-1 to TRBJ1-5, with TRBD1 identical over 7 bases. With V trimmed by 3 bases and J by 4 bases, 9 bases remained unmatched. This CDR3 spans 16 amino acids. From germline, CDR1 is MGHRA and CDR2 YSYEKL.

In its sample, this clonotype was seen many times. The rearrangement uses TRBV28 and TRBJ2-1; unclear D gene. CDR3 length equals 14 residues. Germline loops: CDR1 MDHEN, CDR2 SYDVKM. The ends were cut back, 4 bases at V and 0 bases at J, with 7 bases in the middle. The CDR3 DNA reads as TGTGCCAGCAGTTCATATAACTCCTACAATGAGCAGTTCTTC. Its translation is CASSSYNSYNEQFF.

This clonotype has at least ten counts. The rearrangement uses TRBV18 and TRBJ2-7, with 10 bases identical to TRBD1. J gave up 2 bases and V 2 bases, and 3 bases lay outside the gene matches. The CDR3 extends over 15 amino acids. Germline V gives CDR1 KGHSH, CDR2 LQKENI. CDR3 nucleotide sequence: TGTGCCAGCTCACCATGGGACAGGGGCACCTACGAGCAGTACTTC. Its translation is CASSPWDRGTYEQYF.

This clonotype appeared a few times. This chain uses TRBV7-3 with TRBJ2-3, with D perhaps TRBD1 or TRBD2 (6 bases each). V was pared by 5 bases and J by 1 base, with 13 bases between. The germline V gene has CDR1 SGHTA and CDR2 FQGTGA. This CDR3 is 15 amino acids long. The CDR3 here is CASSPRGLRTDTQYF. In DNA, the CDR3 is TGTGCCAGCAGCCCCAGGGGACTGCGCACAGATACGCAGTATTTT.

In this sample, this clonotype turned up many times. The V call is TRBV12-3 or TRBV12-4, the J call TRBJ1-6, with D maybe TRBD1 (5 bases). V was trimmed by 2 bases and J by 7 bases, leaving 12 bases between them. The CDR3 has 15 amino acids. The CDR3 loop is CASSLQGGANSPLHF. The CDR3 DNA reads as TGTGCCAGCAGTTTACAGGGAGGGGCCAATTCACCCCTCCACTTT.

The table lists this clonotype with many counts. CDR3 protein: CASSLAPGWGYEQYF. CDR3 nucleotides: TGTGCCAGCAGCTTAGCCCCAGGCTGGGGCTACGAGCAGTACTTC. The chain combines TRBV11-2 with TRBJ2-7, with D unresolved. V shed 1 base and J shed 3 bases, with 13 bases lying between them. CDR3 length: 15 amino acids. Germline lookup yields CDR1 SGHAT and CDR2 FQNNGV.

This clonotype was observed many times. The CDR3 bases are TGTGCCAGCTCACCAGCGAATGCAACTAATGAAAAACTGTTTTTT. Translating it yields CASSPANATNEKLFF. The V call is TRBV18, the J call TRBJ1-4; D not resolved. Trimming cost V 2 bases and J 0 bases, with 7 bases left between them. CDR1 KGHSH and CDR2 LQKENI come from the germline V gene. The CDR3 length is 15 residues.

Ten or more counts support this clonotype. The chain carries TRBV20-1 and TRBJ2-4; D is possibly TRBD1 or TRBD2 (5 bases each). The V and J ends lost 3 bases and 0 bases respectively, with 12 bases between them. The CDR3 has 15 amino acids. The germline CDR1 and CDR2 sequences are DFQATT and SNEGSKA (reference sequence). The CDR3 DNA is TGCAGTGCTAGTTATGGGGGTCTAGCCAAAAACATTCAGTACTTC. Its translation is CSASYGGLAKNIQYF.

This clonotype was found many times. The rearrangement links TRBV28 to TRBJ2-1; D gene unclear. The germline V and J ends were trimmed by 6 bases and 3 bases, with 6 bases remaining between them. CDR1 MDHEN and CDR2 SYDVKM come from the germline V gene. The CDR3 runs 12 residues. The CDR3 reads CASRTNYNEQFF. The CDR3 region has the DNA TGTGCCAGCAGAACTAACTACAATGAGCAGTTCTTC.

The genes are TRBV12-3 or TRBV12-4 and TRBJ1-1; D is undetermined. The CDR3 totals 13 residues. V lost 6 bases and J 4 bases, leaving 12 bases between the germline ends. CDR3 sequence: CASRNGVGTEAFF. The CDR3 DNA reads TGTGCCAGCAGGAATGGTGTGGGCACTGAAGCTTTCTTT.

The chain has TRBV4-2 and TRBJ2-5, with 10 bases identical to TRBD2. V lost 0 bases to trimming and J lost 2 bases; unmatched junction nucleotides: 6. Germline V gene sequence: CDR1 LGHNA, CDR2 YNFKEQ. CDR3 size: 17 residues. Written as DNA, the CDR3 is TGTGCCAGCAGCCAAGAGGGTGTAGCGGGGGGTCAAGAGACCCAGTACTTC. This gives the protein CASSQEGVAGGQETQYF.

In its sample, this clonotype was seen a few times. This chain links TRBV7-9 with TRBJ2-2, with D possibly TRBD2 on 5 matching bases. Between the trimmed V and J ends, which lost 8 bases and 4 bases, there was a span of 14 bases. The CDR3 is 14 residues long. CDR1 and CDR2 (germline): SEHNR, FQNEAQ (reference sequence). CDR3 in DNA: TGTGCCAGCGGCCGCACGGGGTTCACCGGGGAGCTGTTTTTT. This translates into CASGRTGFTGELFF.

The chain employs TRBV20-1 and TRBJ1-3; a possible D gene is TRBD1 (5 bases). V lost 8 bases, J lost 4 bases, and 9 bases lay in between. This CDR3 comprises 11 residues. Germline V lookup: CDR1 DFQATT, CDR2 SNEGSKA (reference sequence). The DNA of the CDR3 is TGCAGTTACAGGAGAGGAAACACCATATATTTT. Protein product: CSYRRGNTIYF.

This clonotype was observed many times. The rearrangement joins TRBV6-2 or TRBV6-3 to TRBJ2-7, with D maybe TRBD2 (6 bases). The CDR3 length is 14 residues. Germline lookup yields CDR1 MNHEY and CDR2 SVGEGT. The ends were cut back, 5 bases at V and 6 bases at J, with 17 bases in the middle. CDR3 in DNA: TGTGCCAGCAGTCCGGTCGGAGGGCCCCGCGAGCAGTACTTC. Protein: CASSPVGGPREQYF.

This clonotype was recorded at least ten times. The genes are TRBV24-1 and TRBJ2-1; a possible D gene is TRBD2 (5 bases). CDR3 length: 15 amino acids. CDR1 KGHDR and CDR2 SFDVKD come from the germline V gene. Trimming removed 7 bases at V and 7 bases at J, with 19 bases between. The CDR3 coding sequence is TGTGCCACCAGCCCCCGGGGTCCCACGGGGAATGAGCAGTTCTTC. This codes for CATSPRGPTGNEQFF.

This clonotype showed up many times. The chain combines TRBV15 with TRBJ2-3, with a possible D match to TRBD1 (7 bases). The length of the CDR3 is 16 residues. Germline CDR1 LNHNV, CDR2 YYDKDF (reference sequence). The V end lost 1 base, the J end lost 3 bases, and 14 bases lay between the germline ends. CDR3 sequence: CATSRGLQGGTDTQYF. CDR3 nucleotide sequence: TGTGCCACCAGCAGAGGTCTCCAGGGGGGAACAGATACGCAGTATTTT.

This clonotype was seen at least ten times. This rearrangement joins TRBV5-1 to TRBJ2-1, with 11 bases lining up with TRBD2. The CDR3 has 16 residues. Germline V CDR1 and CDR2: SGHRS, YFSETQ. Trimming took 2 bases from V and 9 from J; bases not matched to a gene: 10. The CDR3 DNA reads as TGCGCCAGCAGCTTTACTAGCGGGAGATTTATGATTGAGCAGTTCTTC. It specifies CASSFTSGRFMIEQFF.

The sample holds a few counts of this clonotype. For the CDR3, the DNA is TGTGCCAGCAGTTACTTGGACAAAAACATTCAGTACTTC. Translating gives CASSYLDKNIQYF. The rearrangement links TRBV6-2 or TRBV6-3 to TRBJ2-4; no clear D. The CDR3 runs 13 residues. Trimming removed 1 base from V and 3 bases from J, with 4 bases in between. CDR1 is MNHEY and CDR2 is SVGEGT in the germline V gene.

The V call is TRBV27, the J call TRBJ1-4; perhaps TRBD1 as D (5 bases). The length of the CDR3 is 13 residues. Trimming cost V 3 bases and J 8 bases, with 10 bases left between them. The germline CDR1 and CDR2 sequences are MNHEY and SMNVEV (reference sequence). The CDR3: CASSFLRVEKLFF. For the CDR3, the DNA is TGTGCCAGCAGTTTCCTCAGGGTCGAAAAACTGTTTTTT.

This clonotype showed up many times. V is TRBV2 and J is TRBJ1-4; TRBD1 might be the D (6 bases). The length of the CDR3 is 15 residues. The V and J ends lost 3 bases and 8 bases respectively, with 16 bases between them. CDR1 SNHLY and CDR2 FYNNEI come from the germline V gene. CDR3 in DNA: TGTGCCAGCAGTGATTCCCAGGGGAGATTCGAAAAACTGTTTTTT. It encodes CASSDSQGRFEKLFF.

The rearrangement joins TRBV11-2 to TRBJ2-7; D is perhaps TRBD2 (7 bases). The V gene lost 4 bases and the J gene lost 2 bases, with 18 bases spanning the gap. CDR3 size: 16 residues. The germline V gene encodes CDR1 SGHAT and CDR2 FQNNGV. The CDR3 is CASSSGAGVKAYEQYF. The CDR3 DNA follows: TGTGCCAGCAGCTCGGGGGCGGGAGTGAAGGCCTACGAGCAGTACTTC.

This clonotype has at least ten counts. This chain joins TRBV20-1 and TRBJ2-7; no reliable D call. With 5 bases removed from V and 6 bases from J, the gap between germline ends came to 8 bases. CDR1 and CDR2 from the germline V gene are DFQATT and SNEGSKA (reference sequence). The CDR3 consists of 10 residues. Written as DNA, the CDR3 is TGCAGTGCTGGCGCTCGCGAGCAGTACTTC. The encoded protein is CSAGAREQYF.